Shown below are 27 T cell receptor beta chains from a single sample sequenced in a study of blood T cells in healthy people across ages. Together with a sample-barcoded 5' primer, a J-beta primer mix was included in a second PCR lasting roughly 6 to 12 cycles. TCRdb itself ran the 5' RACE reads through MiXCR, one entry per CDR3 protein. The sample holds about 750,000 distinct CDR3 sequences, about 53% seen once. The specimen was blood. These receptors were taken from a man older than 75 in good health.

The V and J genes are TRBV2 and TRBJ2-7; the D gene is possibly TRBD1 (5 bases). The J call may be in error: the DNA end matches TRBJ2-4 better. Germline CDR1 reads SNHLY; CDR2 reads FYNNEI. The CDR3 totals 14 residues. CDR3 DNA sequence: TGTGCCAGCAGTGAAAAGGGGCCTATTGACATTCAGTACTTC. Translated, it gives CASSEKGPIDIQYF.

This clonotype showed up just a few times. This sequence joins TRBV30 and TRBJ1-2; weak D call: TRBD1 (5 bases). Trimming removed 0 bases at V and 8 bases at J, with 13 bases between. This CDR3 comprises 13 residues. Germline CDR1 is GTSNPN and CDR2 is SVGIG (reference sequence). CDR3 DNA sequence: TGTGCCTGGAGTGTAACGGGGCGTTACGGCTACACCTTC. Protein: CAWSVTGRYGYTF.

The chain carries TRBV27 and TRBJ2-7; D may be TRBD1 (6 bases). The germline V gene encodes CDR1 MNHEY and CDR2 SMNVEV (reference sequence). Trimming removed 5 bases from V and 4 bases from J, with 15 bases in between. This CDR3 region has 14 residues. The CDR3 spells CASSPYTQGYEQYF. DNA for the CDR3: TGTGCCAGCAGTCCCTATACACAGGGTTACGAGCAGTACTTC.

This clonotype was observed a few times. This sequence joins TRBV20-1 and TRBJ1-2, with D maybe TRBD1 (6 bases). Germline values: CDR1 DFQATT, CDR2 SNEGSKA (reference sequence). V shed 6 bases and J shed 5 bases, with 16 bases lying between them. CDR3 length equals 13 residues. The DNA of the CDR3 is TGCAGTGCAACCGGGACACCGACGTATGGCTACACCTTC. Its protein is CSATGTPTYGYTF.

This chain uses TRBV7-2 with TRBJ1-1; D call uncertain. V gave up 1 base and J gave up 4 bases, with 7 bases separating them. The CDR3 has 13 amino acids. Germline V lookup: CDR1 SGHTA, CDR2 FQGNSA. For the CDR3, the DNA is TGTGCCAGCAGCTTAGGGGTAAGCACTGAAGCTTTCTTT. This codes for CASSLGVSTEAFF.

A few counts support this clonotype. The chain carries TRBV30 and TRBJ2-7; the D is unclear. The ends were cut back, 4 bases at V and 1 base at J, with 14 bases in the middle. CDR1 and CDR2 (germline): GTSNPN, SVGIG (reference sequence). The CDR3 is 14 amino acids. The CDR3 here is CAWKRDQRSYEQYF. As DNA, the CDR3 is TGTGCCTGGAAAAGGGATCAGAGGTCCTACGAGCAGTACTTC.

The rearrangement joins TRBV20-1 to TRBJ2-4; D possibly corresponds to TRBD2 (5 bases). CDR3 length: 13 amino acids. In germline, CDR1 is DFQATT, CDR2 SNEGSKA (reference sequence). Trimming left V 3 bases short and J 2 bases short, with 8 bases between. In DNA, the CDR3 is TGCAGTGCTAGTGAGGGATCCAAAAACATTCAGTACTTC. It codes for CSASEGSKNIQYF.

The rearrangement joins TRBV5-1 to TRBJ2-7, with 11 bases matching TRBD2. The germline V gene has CDR1 SGHRS and CDR2 YFSETQ. Trimming took 4 bases from V and 4 from J; bases not matched to a gene: 7. The CDR3 length is 15 residues. CDR3 sequence reads: CASSRTTSGSYEQYF. The CDR3 DNA sequence: TGCGCCAGCAGCCGCACCACTAGCGGGAGTTACGAGCAGTACTTC.

The V and J genes are TRBV7-9 and TRBJ1-4; TRBD1 matches at 7 bases. The CDR3 runs to 16 residues. Germline V CDR1 and CDR2: SEHNR, FQNEAQ (reference sequence). The V and J ends lost 2 bases and 3 bases, in that order; junction bases with no gene match: 6. CDR3 nucleotides: TGTGCCAGCAGCTTATCCACAGGGGCGGCTAATGAAAAACTGTTTTTT. This encodes CASSLSTGAANEKLFF.

The V gene is TRBV12-3 or TRBV12-4, the J gene TRBJ2-1; TRBD1 agrees at 8 bases. The CDR3 consists of 18 residues. Trimming at V came to 6 bases and at J to 10 bases, leaving 23 bases not matched to a gene. The CDR3 region is CASRKAGGAVSGSNEQFF. CDR3 coding DNA: TGTGCCAGCAGGAAGGCAGGGGGCGCGGTTTCTGGTTCCAACGAGCAGTTCTTC.

This chain joins TRBV29-1 and TRBJ2-5; tentatively, D is TRBD1 (6 bases). V was trimmed by 1 base and J by 11 bases, leaving 17 bases between them. This CDR3 contains 13 residues. Germline values: CDR1 SQVTM, CDR2 ANQGSEA. The CDR3 DNA follows: TGCAGCGTTGAAGGGGTGTGGGACAATGAGCAGTACTTC. This sequence encodes CSVEGVWDNEQYF.

V and J are TRBV20-1 and TRBJ2-5; 8 bases are shared with TRBD1. Germline CDR1 and CDR2: DFQATT and SNEGSKA (reference sequence). This CDR3 is built from 15 residues. Unmatched junction bases numbered 8, after V lost 1 base and J lost 4 bases. This CDR3 is CSARVWTGNLETQYF. The CDR3 DNA sequence: TGCAGTGCTAGAGTTTGGACAGGGAATTTAGAGACCCAGTACTTC.

The CDR3 sequence: CASSFAGLGAFF. The CDR3 nucleotides are TGTGCCAGCAGTTTTGCAGGCTTGGGAGCTTTCTTT. The V gene is TRBV12-3 or TRBV12-4, the J gene TRBJ1-1; D not resolved. Deletions cut 3 bases from V and 10 bases from J, with 12 bases between. The CDR3 contains 12 residues.

V usage is TRBV6-2 or TRBV6-3 and J usage is TRBJ2-5; tentative D call: TRBD2 (5 bases). This CDR3 region has 11 residues. Germline V lookup: CDR1 MNHEY, CDR2 SVGEGT. Trimming took 4 bases from V and 9 from J, leaving 9 bases between them. CDR3 sequence reads: CASSSGWAQYF. CDR3 sequence (DNA): TGTGCCAGCAGTTCGGGGTGGGCCCAGTACTTC.

This chain uses TRBV7-3 with TRBJ1-1; D perhaps matches TRBD1 (5 bases). Germline loops: CDR1 SGHTA, CDR2 FQGTGA. The CDR3 has 15 residues. Trimming stripped 4 bases from V and 4 bases from J, with 16 bases between. CDR3 sequence (DNA): TGTGCCAGCAGCTACCTTCGCAGGGCGGGCACTGAAGCTTTCTTT. This sequence encodes CASSYLRRAGTEAFF.

V usage is TRBV5-1 and J usage is TRBJ2-1; no reliable D call. CDR3 length: 11 amino acids. V dropped 5 bases and J dropped 6 bases, with 6 bases sitting between them. Germline V gives CDR1 SGHRS, CDR2 YFSETQ. Written as DNA, the CDR3 is TGCGCCAGCAGAAGGGCCAATGAGCAGTTCTTC. Its translation is CASRRANEQFF.

This clonotype was found a few times. The chain recombines TRBV6-1 with TRBJ2-1, with TRBD1 matching 8 bases. The V and J ends lost 5 bases and 10 bases, in that order; junction bases with no gene match: 1. This CDR3 is 11 amino acids long. Germline CDR1 is MNHNS and CDR2 is SASEGT. CDR3 nucleotide sequence: TGTGCCAGCAGTACAGGGGGAGAGCAGTTCTTC. Protein: CASSTGGEQFF.

There are a few counts of this clonotype. This chain uses TRBV29-1 with TRBJ2-7; TRBD2 agrees at 7 bases. Germline-derived CDR1 and CDR2 are SQVTM and ANQGSEA. The V and J ends lost 6 bases and 5 bases, in that order; junction bases with no gene match: 19. The CDR3 extends over 16 amino acids. CDR3: CSVLPLPSGAGDEQYF. CDR3 coding DNA: TGCAGCGTCCTTCCACTCCCTAGCGGCGCCGGGGACGAGCAGTACTTC.

This clonotype was picked up many times. The genes are TRBV20-1 and TRBJ2-3, with TRBD2 identical over 10 bases. This CDR3 spans 14 amino acids. J lost 2 bases, V lost 5 bases, and 4 bases had no gene match. Germline values: CDR1 DFQATT, CDR2 SNEGSKA (reference sequence). The CDR3 reads CSALSGRTTDTQYF. The CDR3, as DNA: TGCAGTGCTCTTAGCGGGAGGACCACAGATACGCAGTATTTT.

The gene calls are TRBV28 and TRBJ2-1, with D perhaps TRBD1 (7 bases). CDR3 length: 16 residues. Germline assignment: CDR1 MDHEN and CDR2 SYDVKM. The ends were cut back, 3 bases at V and 8 bases at J, with 20 bases in the middle. CDR3 sequence reads: CASSFSFGGGSDEQFF. For the CDR3, the DNA is TGTGCCAGCAGTTTTTCTTTCGGAGGGGGCAGCGATGAGCAGTTCTTC.

The genes are TRBV5-1 and TRBJ2-5; TRBD2 might be the D (6 bases). CDR3 length equals 15 residues. Between the trimmed V and J ends, which lost 4 bases and 4 bases, there was a span of 17 bases. The V gene's germline CDR1 is SGHRS and CDR2 YFSETQ. This chain's CDR3 is CASSVDPAGTETQYF. CDR3 DNA sequence: TGCGCCAGCAGCGTGGACCCTGCGGGGACAGAGACCCAGTACTTC.

The chain is built from TRBV5-1 and TRBJ2-4, with D uncertain. The length of the CDR3 is 14 residues. Germline V gene data show CDR1 as SGHRS and CDR2 as YFSETQ. V lost 0 bases to trimming and J lost 5 bases, with 9 bases between them. The CDR3 bases are TGCGCCAGCAGCTTGGGGGGATTGGAAAACATTCAGTACTTC. It encodes CASSLGGLENIQYF.

The rearrangement joins TRBV12-3 or TRBV12-4 to TRBJ1-5; possibly TRBD1 for D (6 bases). V was trimmed by 6 bases and J by 2 bases, leaving 20 bases between them. The CDR3 spans 17 residues. The CDR3 here is CASRSQGGVGGNQPQHF. Here the CDR3 DNA reads TGTGCCAGCAGATCCCAAGGGGGGGTAGGGGGCAATCAGCCCCAGCATTTT.

V usage is TRBV5-1 and J usage is TRBJ2-5, with D unclear. The J call could be wrong; TRBJ2-7 is a better fit for the DNA end. The CDR3 covers 13 residues. The germline V gene encodes CDR1 SGHRS and CDR2 YFSETQ. CDR3 DNA sequence: TGCGCCAGCAGCCACCGGCTTTCAAGCGAGCAGTACTTC. It yields the protein CASSHRLSSEQYF.

A single count supports this clonotype. This chain uses TRBV5-5 with TRBJ1-2; D unclear. Trimming shortened V by 0 bases and J by 8 bases, and 20 bases separated the two germline ends. This CDR3 has 16 amino acids. The germline V gene encodes CDR1 SGHKS and CDR2 YYEKEE (reference sequence). The CDR3 nucleotides are TGTGCCAGCAGCTTGGGTTCTCGGCAGCCTCGAGGGGGCTACACCTTC. Translating gives CASSLGSRQPRGGYTF.

The J gene is TRBJ2-5, the V gene TRBV5-1; TRBD1 matches at 8 bases. Germline-derived CDR1 and CDR2 are SGHRS and YFSETQ. J was trimmed by 2 bases and V by 0 bases; bases with no gene match: 3. There are 15 residues in the CDR3. The DNA for the CDR3 is TGCGCCAGCAGCTTGGGGACAGGGAAACAAGAGACCCAGTACTTC. Translation: CASSLGTGKQETQYF.

A few counts support this clonotype. This sequence may be a read error, since a much larger clone differs from it by one base. CDR3 protein: CASRLDSSGNTIYF. The CDR3 nucleotides are TGTGCCAGCAGGTTGGACAGCTCTGGAAACACCATATATTTT. The chain recombines TRBV12-3 or TRBV12-4 with TRBJ1-3; D possibly corresponds to TRBD1 (6 bases). Trimming removed 6 bases at V and 0 bases at J, with 9 bases between. CDR3 length equals 14 residues.